These T cell receptor beta chains were read from a single sample in a study of identical twins. Each CDR3 protein gets one entry after TCRdb re-called the 5' RACE reads with MiXCR. The sample lists some 710,000 distinct CDR3 sequences, 5.5% to 6.5% occurring once. Sequencing was carried out using naive T cells sorted from blood. The receptor source for this set is a man younger than 35 in good health. CDR3s include the opening cysteine and the closing phenylalanine or tryptophan. The order of the fields is J gene, CDR3 length, V gene, CDR3 protein.

J gene: TRBJ2-5
CDR3 length: 15
V gene: TRBV24-1
CDR3 protein: CATSDPGTGQETQYF

J gene: TRBJ2-1
CDR3 length: 14
V gene: TRBV20-1
CDR3 protein: CSALVAGGYNEQFF

J gene: TRBJ1-5
CDR3 length: 14
V gene: TRBV6-1
CDR3 protein: CASSPGQTNQPQHF

J gene: TRBJ2-7
CDR3 length: 14
V gene: TRBV15
CDR3 protein: CATSRRGLIYEQYF

J gene: TRBJ2-2
CDR3 length: 13
V gene: TRBV6-6
CDR3 protein: CASRPQGPGELFF

J gene: TRBJ2-2
CDR3 length: 15
V gene: TRBV7-9
CDR3 protein: CASSVPGSPGGELFF

J gene: TRBJ2-2
CDR3 length: 15
V gene: TRBV12-3/TRBV12-4
CDR3 protein: CASSDPREDTGELFF

J gene: TRBJ1-3
CDR3 length: 12
V gene: TRBV6-5
CDR3 protein: CASSRTGNTIYF

J gene: TRBJ2-5
CDR3 length: 15
V gene: TRBV18
CDR3 protein: CASSPFDRGLETQCF

J gene: TRBJ1-3
CDR3 length: 15
V gene: TRBV6-5
CDR3 protein: CASSYSRMAGNTIYF

J gene: TRBJ2-5
CDR3 length: 15
V gene: TRBV5-1
CDR3 protein: CASSLARQGRETQYF

J gene: TRBJ1-3
CDR3 length: 16
V gene: TRBV7-8
CDR3 protein: CASSRRRTASGNTIYF

J gene: TRBJ2-1
CDR3 length: 16
V gene: TRBV6-2/TRBV6-3
CDR3 protein: CASSYSGSRRDNEQFF

J gene: TRBJ2-5
CDR3 length: 16
V gene: TRBV4-1
CDR3 protein: CASSQGGDRVRETQYF

J gene: TRBJ2-1
CDR3 length: 16
V gene: TRBV15
CDR3 protein: CATSPGGTVHYNEQFF

J gene: TRBJ1-5
CDR3 length: 14
V gene: TRBV12-3/TRBV12-4
CDR3 protein: CASRGQNSNQPQHF

J gene: TRBJ2-1
CDR3 length: 13
V gene: TRBV5-1
CDR3 protein: CASSFSRGPEQFF

J gene: TRBJ2-3
CDR3 length: 17
V gene: TRBV4-3
CDR3 protein: CASSQETSGYSTDTQYF

J gene: TRBJ2-3
CDR3 length: 12
V gene: TRBV2
CDR3 protein: CASCVGGDTQYF

J gene: TRBJ2-7
CDR3 length: 15
V gene: TRBV5-1
CDR3 protein: CASSLLAGNSYEQYF

J gene: TRBJ2-3
CDR3 length: 17
V gene: TRBV4-2
CDR3 protein: CASSQDGVAGVLDTQYF

J gene: TRBJ2-4
CDR3 length: 14
V gene: TRBV7-9
CDR3 protein: CASSSDGGENIQYF